This is a list of T cell receptor beta chains from one sample in a study of low-dose radiotherapy and immunotherapy resistance in tumors. TCRdb redid the calling of the reads with MiXCR, one entry per CDR3 protein. The data show some 57,000 distinct CDR3 sequences, with around a quarter seen just once and approximately 6.7% held by the top ten. Sequencing used PBMCs, obtained after low-dose radiotherapy plus immunotherapy. The receptors were sampled from a male donor with prostate cancer. The CDR3 runs from the conserved cysteine through the conserved F or W. The D gene is left open where the match is weak. Clone sizes are given selectively: once, few, many, or a class where the clone is expanded.

v_call	d_call	cdr3_length	j_call	clone_size	cdr3_nt	cdr3_aa
TRBV7-9	NA	14	TRBJ2-2	many	TGTGCCAGCAGCCCGGGACCTAACACCGGGGAGCTGTTTTTT	CASSPGPNTGELFF
TRBV15	NA	14	TRBJ1-2	once	TGTGCCACCAGCAGGGACGTTACAGGGACCGGCTACACCTTC	CATSRDVTGTGYTF
TRBV29-1	TRBD2	13	TRBJ2-5	many	TGCAGCTACCTGGACTTCGGGAGGGAGACCCAGTACTTC	CSYLDFGRETQYF
TRBV3-1	TRBD2	18	TRBJ2-2	many	TGTGCCAGCAGCCATAACGAGGGCGGGAGAGCGAACACCGGGGAGCTGTTTTTT	CASSHNEGGRANTGELFF
TRBV7-3	NA	13	TRBJ2-1	many	TGTGCCAGCAGCACCCGCTCCTACAATGAGCAGTTCTTC	CASSTRSYNEQFF
TRBV28	TRBD2	15	TRBJ2-1	NA	TGTGCCAGCAGTTGGGGACTAGCGGGGAACAATGAGCAGTTCTTC	CASSWGLAGNNEQFF
TRBV20-1	TRBD2	16	TRBJ2-1	many	TGCAGTGCCCAAAGCGGGGCTAGCGGTGGGGGAAATGAGCAGTTCTTC	CSAQSGASGGGNEQFF
TRBV3-1	NA	13	TRBJ1-2	many	TGTGCCAGCAGCCAAGGGACTAACTATGGCTACACCTTC	CASSQGTNYGYTF
TRBV5-3	TRBD1	15	TRBJ2-7	NA	TGTGCCAGCAGCCCCCCGGGACAGGAATCCTACGAGCAGTACTTC	CASSPPGQESYEQYF
TRBV11-1	NA	14	TRBJ2-7	many	TGTGCCAGCAGTTCCGCGCAGGGTTCCTACGAGCAGTACTTC	CASSSAQGSYEQYF
TRBV5-4	NA	15	TRBJ2-2	many	TGTGCCAGCAGCTTGGCCGGGCAGTCAAACGGGGAGCTGTTTTTT	CASSLAGQSNGELFF
TRBV3-1	TRBD2	20	TRBJ2-1	many	TGTGCCAGCAGCCAAGATCCCGGGACTAGCGGGGCCCCTTCCTACAATGAGCAGTTCTTC	CASSQDPGTSGAPSYNEQFF
TRBV11-1	NA	16	TRBJ2-7	many	TGTGCCAGCAGACCGGGCAGGGGAAAAGGAGAGGGCGAGCAGTACTTC	CASRPGRGKGEGEQYF
TRBV6-1	NA	17	TRBJ2-7	NA	TGTGCCAGCAGTGAAAATAAAAGACGGGCGGTTTCCTACGAGCAGTACTTC	CASSENKRRAVSYEQYF
TRBV5-1	TRBD1	15	TRBJ1-2	many	TGCGCCAGCAGCCCCCACTCGGGGACAGGGTATGGCTACACCTTC	CASSPHSGTGYGYTF
TRBV4-1	NA	16	TRBJ1-6	many	TGCGCCAGCAGCCAATACCAGGGACCGGACAATTCACCCCTCCACTTT	CASSQYQGPDNSPLHF